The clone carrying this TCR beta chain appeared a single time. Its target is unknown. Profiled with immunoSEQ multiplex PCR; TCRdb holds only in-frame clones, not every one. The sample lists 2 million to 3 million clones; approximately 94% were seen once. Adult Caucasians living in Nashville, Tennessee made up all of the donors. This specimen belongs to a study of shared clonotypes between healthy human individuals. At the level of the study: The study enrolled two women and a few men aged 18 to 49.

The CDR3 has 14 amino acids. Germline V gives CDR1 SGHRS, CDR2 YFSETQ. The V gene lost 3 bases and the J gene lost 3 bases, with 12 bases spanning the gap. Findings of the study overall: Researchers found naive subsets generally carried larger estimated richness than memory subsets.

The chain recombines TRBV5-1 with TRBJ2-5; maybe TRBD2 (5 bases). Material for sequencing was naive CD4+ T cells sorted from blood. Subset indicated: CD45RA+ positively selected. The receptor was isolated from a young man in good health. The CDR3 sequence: CASSSPTNKETQYF. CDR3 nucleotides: TGCGCCAGCAGCTCCCCGACTAACAAAGAGACCCAGTACTTC.